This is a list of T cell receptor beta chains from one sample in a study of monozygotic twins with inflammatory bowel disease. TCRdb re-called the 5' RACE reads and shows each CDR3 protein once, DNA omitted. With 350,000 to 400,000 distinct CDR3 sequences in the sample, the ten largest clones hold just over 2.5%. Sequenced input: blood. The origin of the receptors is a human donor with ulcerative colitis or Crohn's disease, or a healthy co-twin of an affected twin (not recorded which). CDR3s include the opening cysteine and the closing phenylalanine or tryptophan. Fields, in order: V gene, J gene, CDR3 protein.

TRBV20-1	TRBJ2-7	CSARLRDEQYF
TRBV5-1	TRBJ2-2	CASSLTTGGKTGELFF
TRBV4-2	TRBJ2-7	CASSQEPGQLSYEQYF
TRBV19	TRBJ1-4	CASHPGPSNINEKLFF
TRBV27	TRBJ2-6	CASSIWDSGANVLTF
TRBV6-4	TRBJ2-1	CASSTSDSAGNEQFF
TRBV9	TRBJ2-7	CASSVVWDSYEQYF
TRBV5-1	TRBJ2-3	CASLFGGAGGADTQYF
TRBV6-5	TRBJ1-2	CASSYSGLGGNYGYTF
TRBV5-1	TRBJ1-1	CATLGDLDTEAFF
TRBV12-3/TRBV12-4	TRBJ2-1	CASSLETVNNEQFF
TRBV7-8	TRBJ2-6	CASIINPGISGANVLTF
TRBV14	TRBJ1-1	CASSLAGMTTEAFF
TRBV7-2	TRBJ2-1	CASSLVSIDEQFF
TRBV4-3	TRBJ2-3	CASSQEAGSGPRSRQYF
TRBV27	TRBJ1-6	CATTLNGLNSPLHF
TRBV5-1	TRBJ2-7	CASSPTPTAAYEQYF
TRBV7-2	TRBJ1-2	CASSPGQNYGGYTF
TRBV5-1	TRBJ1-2	CASSLAPDRFSGYTF